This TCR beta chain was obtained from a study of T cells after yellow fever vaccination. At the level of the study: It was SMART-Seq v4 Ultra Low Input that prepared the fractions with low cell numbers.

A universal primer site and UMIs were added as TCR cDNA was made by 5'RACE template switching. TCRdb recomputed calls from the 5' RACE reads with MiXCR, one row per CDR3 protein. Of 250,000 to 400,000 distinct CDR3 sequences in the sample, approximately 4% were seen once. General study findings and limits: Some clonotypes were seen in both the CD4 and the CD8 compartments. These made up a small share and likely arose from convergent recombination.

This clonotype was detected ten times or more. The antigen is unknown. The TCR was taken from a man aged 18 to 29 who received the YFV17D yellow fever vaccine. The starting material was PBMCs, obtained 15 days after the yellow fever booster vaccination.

CDR3 residues: CSARRGSTEAFF. CDR3 bases: TGCAGTGCTAGAAGGGGGAGCACTGAAGCTTTCTTT. The J gene is TRBJ1-1, the V gene TRBV20-1; the D gene is possibly TRBD1 (6 bases). The CDR3 runs 12 residues. CDR1 is DFQATT and CDR2 is SNEGSKA in the germline V gene (reference sequence). V lost 2 bases to trimming and J lost 4 bases, with 8 bases between them.